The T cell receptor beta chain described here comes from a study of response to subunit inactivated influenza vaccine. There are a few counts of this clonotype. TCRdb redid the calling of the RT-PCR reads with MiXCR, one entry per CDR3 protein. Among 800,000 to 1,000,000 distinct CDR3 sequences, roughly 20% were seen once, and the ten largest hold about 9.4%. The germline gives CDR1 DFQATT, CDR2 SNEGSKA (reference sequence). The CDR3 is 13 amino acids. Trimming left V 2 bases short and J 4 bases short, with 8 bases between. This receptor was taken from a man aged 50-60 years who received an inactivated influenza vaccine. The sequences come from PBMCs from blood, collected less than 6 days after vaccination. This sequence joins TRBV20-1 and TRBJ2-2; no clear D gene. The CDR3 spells CSARSQVTGELFF. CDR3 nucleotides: TGCAGTGCTAGAAGTCAGGTCACCGGGGAGCTGTTTTTT.